This T cell receptor beta chain was sequenced during a study of identical twins. One entry per CDR3 protein results from TCRdb running MiXCR on the 5' RACE reads. The data contain about 190,000 distinct CDR3 sequences, approximately 16% of them seen just once; the ten biggest clones take up 40%. The length of the CDR3 is 13 residues. V gave up 1 base and J gave up 5 bases, with 8 bases separating them. The sample was also linked to a second study, of T cells expressing NK-cell markers. That source adds: The eight sequenced donors comprised seven who were HCMV-seropositive and one who was seronegative.

The sequence was collected from a woman between 18 and 29 years old in good health. Sequenced input: CD8+ T cells sorted from blood. J is TRBJ2-5 and V is TRBV12-3 or TRBV12-4; no definite D call. CDR3 residues: CASSLGAPETQYF. The CDR3 coding sequence is TGTGCCAGCAGTTTAGGGGCCCCCGAGACCCAGTACTTC.